The entry that follows covers one T cell receptor beta chain sequence. What it recognizes is unknown. This record belongs to a study of T cell responses to AZD1222 COVID-19 vaccine. The repertoire was sequenced with immunoSEQ multiplex PCR; TCRdb's copy has only in-frame clones and lacks some. The sample shows about 150,000 clones, about nine tenths of them seen only once. V was clipped by 0 bases and J by 0 bases, with 9 bases between them. This CDR3 comprises 15 residues. Germline values: CDR1 SGHRS, CDR2 YFSETQ. Second-dose groups at about 4 or about 12 weeks were pooled. General observations from the study: Repertoires were obtained solely post-peak T cell response. Seropositive status at baseline applied to only 5 to 7 AZD1222 recipients. Once two AZD1222 doses were given, Spike-specific TCR breadth and depth went up.

The chain recombines TRBV5-1 with TRBJ1-2, with D unresolved. The sample in question was peripheral blood, obtained 28 days after the second AZD1222 dose. The source of this sequence is an adult who received the AZD1222 COVID-19 vaccine. The CDR3 nucleotides are TGCGCCAGCAGCTTGGGACGAATCGCTAACTATGGCTACACCTTC. Translating it yields CASSLGRIANYGYTF.